This T cell receptor beta chain derives from a study of blood T cells in healthy people across ages (dated by TCRdb to the mid-2010s). Regarding the research as a whole: Template switching captured roughly one uniquely barcoded TCR beta cDNA molecule per two T cells in model experiments. To avoid experimental bias, donors of different ages were randomly spread across the sequencing lanes. The donors were divided into four age groups: young (average around 15 years), middle-aged (around 41), aged (approximately 64) and long-lived (roughly 82). The study analyzed two additional independent replicas of 1 million unique cDNA reads from the same blood draw for two donors, one aged 18 to 29 and one aged 80 or older. The study measured age-related changes in TCR beta repertoire diversity using deep sequencing normalized with unique cDNA molecular identifiers.

The donors were a few dozen Caucasian individuals from Russia, aged 6 to 90 years, who were systemically healthy. Each donor gave roughly 11 milliliters of peripheral blood, drawn into EDTA-treated Vacutainer tubes. Ficoll-Paque density-gradient centrifugation was used to isolate PBMCs, with at least 6.5 million obtained per sample. Total RNA was extracted from PBMCs with Trizol reagent, with at least 6 micrograms obtained per sample. Naive CD45RAhigh/CD27high T cell percentages were measured by flow cytometry on a PBMC aliquot from every donor. What the work shows at the level of the full study, not this receptor alone: Compared with the aged group, the long-lived group had more naive CD4+ T cells, fewer expanded clones and increased TCR diversity, a pattern suggesting age selection. Estimates of total diversity based on one million sequenced T cells were regarded as lower bounds and as underestimates. As age increased, observed TCR beta diversity per million T cells dropped in a roughly linear way, and a significant reduction was already evident by age roughly 40. The percentage of naive T cells measured by flow cytometry correlated strongly with observed TCR beta diversity. Bulk unsorted PBMC profiling prevented conclusive comparison of naive and antigen-experienced compartments. The CMV infection status of donors was not known, potentially confounding age-related changes in expanded clonotypes.

The germline V gene yields WSHSY for CDR1 and SAAADI for CDR2. Reading from cysteine to phenylalanine, the CDR3 counts 14 amino acids. Solely the CDR3 DNA is kept, with 42 bases framed from the first base. Trimming removed 4 bases from V and 5 bases from J, leaving 11 bases between the germline ends. About this clonotype: Its cognate antigen has yet to be identified. Base qualities are not at hand, and no much larger clone is one base apart.

The library was produced with 5' RACE. TCRdb shows the sequencer as Illumina HiSeq 2500. A second PCR of roughly 7 to 11 cycles was performed with a sample-barcoded 5' primer and a J-beta primer mix. Each TCR beta cDNA molecule received a unique molecular identifier from a template-switch 5' adaptor carrying 12 random nucleotides. Each sample yielded at least 3 million CDR3-containing paired-end reads. All of the RNA was converted into first-strand cDNA using the Mint cDNA synthesis kit, with a TRBC-specific oligonucleotide serving as the primer. After uracil-DNA glycosylase treatment, a first 18-cycle PCR used universal primers M1SS and BC2_uni_R on all cDNA. The original pipeline was this. Each sample was normalized by randomly selecting 1 million high-quality reads, each carrying a distinct molecular identifier. Reads sharing molecular identifiers were discarded rather than binned into consensus sequences. MiTCR, with a Q25 quality threshold and the strictest error-elimination algorithm, was used for CDR3 identification, clonotype clustering and error correction. A nonparametric unseen species model with Euler transformation was used to estimate lower-bound total TCR beta diversity. TCRdb redid the processing of the public reads, applying fastp at Q25 and MiXCR, and retained in-frame beta chains. Rows are unified per CDR3 protein, each entry keeping the most common DNA and genes. TCRdb's processing, not the authors', yielded these V and J calls. This sample lists 730,000 or so distinct CDR3 sequences; roughly 44% were detected once. The top ten clones comprise 20% of the sample.

The sequence is built from TRBV10-2 and TRBJ2-2, with a tentative D gene TRBD2 over 6 matching bases. Sequences were obtained from blood. The sequence was obtained from a woman in her sixties or seventies in good health. The CDR3: CASSGLERTGELFF. In nucleotides, the sequence is TGCGCCAGCAGTGGACTAGAGAGGACCGGGGAGCTGTTTTTT.